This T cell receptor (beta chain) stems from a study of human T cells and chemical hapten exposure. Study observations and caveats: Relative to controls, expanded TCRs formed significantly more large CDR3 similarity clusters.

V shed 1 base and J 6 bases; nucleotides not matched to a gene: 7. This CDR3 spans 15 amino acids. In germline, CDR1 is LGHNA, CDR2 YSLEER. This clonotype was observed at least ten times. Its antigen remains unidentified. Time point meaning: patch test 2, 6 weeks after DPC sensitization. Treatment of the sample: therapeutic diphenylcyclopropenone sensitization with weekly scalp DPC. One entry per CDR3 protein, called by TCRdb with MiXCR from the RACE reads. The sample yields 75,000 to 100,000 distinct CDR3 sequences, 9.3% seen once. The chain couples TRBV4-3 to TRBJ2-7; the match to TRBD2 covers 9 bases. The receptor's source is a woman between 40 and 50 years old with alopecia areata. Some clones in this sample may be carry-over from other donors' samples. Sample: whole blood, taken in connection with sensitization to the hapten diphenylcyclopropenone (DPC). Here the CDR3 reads CASSQGLLAGLEQYF. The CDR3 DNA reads TGCGCCAGCAGCCAAGGGCTTCTAGCGGGACTCGAGCAGTACTTC.